The TCR beta chain described here comes from a study of blood T cell repertoires in COVID-19 (dated by TCRdb to about 2020). As for the study more broadly: Samples covering the acute and convalescent phases of COVID-19 were provided by collaborators in the United States, Italy and Spain. The samples were drawn from two sources: the first 160 participants of the ongoing ImmuneRACE study, and 1,254 subjects contributed by 6 global collaborators. HLA class I and class II types, where available, came from metadata supplied by the sample provider rather than from assay-based typing. Nearly every sample came with metadata listing a de-identified subject ID, COVID-19 status, age in years and sex. The material from the prospective study consisted of cDNA or gDNA derived from T cells, B-cell-depleted T cells, or PBMCs. Subjects who had been exposed to COVID-19, were actively infected with it, or had recovered from it provided the deeply sampled blood TCRbeta repertoires that made up the dataset. A freely available public database, intended as a resource for researchers studying the immune response to SARS-CoV-2, is where the repertoires were released. Study-wide findings and limitations: The quantity of clinical and demographic metadata differed by source and by participant and was supplied without curation.

This clone occurred once. No cognate antigen has been identified for it. Per-base qualities were not stored, and no clone one base away is much larger. At the junction V is shortened by 0 bases and J by 7 bases, with 12 bases in between. Including the terminal cysteine and phenylalanine, the CDR3 comprises 15 residues. The entry retains the CDR3 DNA only, 45 bases that are in frame from base 1. The germline V gene sets CDR1 to KGHDR and CDR2 to SFDVKD. TCRbeta CDR3 regions were amplified from genomic DNA by means of the immunoSEQ Assay, a bias-controlled multiplex PCR. The study's own analysis went as follows. The number of nucleated cells in each sample was estimated by amplification of reference gene primers within the assay. To quantify the absolute abundance of each unique TCRbeta CDR3 rearrangement, sequence reads were collapsed and filtered. Productive Simpson clonality was computed per sample as the square root of Simpson's diversity index over productive rearrangements. Drawn from immuneACCESS, this table holds only the in-frame rearrangements with V and J called that TCRdb kept. Clones are partly lost; checked studies trace under half to an unresolved V gene and leave the rest unexplained. The V and J calls and clone size are taken from that table; D and trimming were inferred from the DNA. Here the sample has approximately 59,000 clones; 80% to 85% occur a single time. The ten top clones hold about a sixth of the sample.

The collaborating institutions used their own protocols to collect whole blood in K2EDTA tubes. For TCRbeta analysis, collaborators shipped samples as frozen whole blood, isolated PBMCs, or DNA extracted from either of those sample types. The V and J genes are TRBV24-1 and TRBJ1-3; the D gene is perhaps TRBD1, on 6 matching bases. The sequence was obtained from an older man with acute or convalescent COVID-19. The source material was peripheral blood. CDR3 region: CATSDLRSRGNTIYF. The nucleotide sequence is given as TGTGCCACCAGTGATTTGAGGTCCAGGGGCAACACCATATATTTT.